This paragraph covers one T cell receptor (beta chain) sequence. Its recognized antigen is unknown. Preparation of the library involved the immunoSEQ multiplex PCR assay. For the multiplex PCR, a mixture combining 60 forward primers for TCR Vbeta segments and 13 reverse primers for TCR Jbeta segments was used. The CDR3 region of rearranged TCR beta genes was amplified from genomic DNA with a multiplex PCR assay. The amplified TCR beta libraries were sequenced on the Illumina HiSeq System as 87-base-pair reads. In the paper's pipeline: In a later analysis, 70 million to 95 million unique TCR beta chains were counted across the 650 to 750 repertoires, and approximately 11 million of these chains were shared by at least two donors. A nearest-neighbor algorithm error-corrected the raw reads and collapsed the reads into unique sequences, merging closely related sequences to remove PCR and sequencing errors. To assign V, D and J gene segments, CDR3 sequences were aligned to IMGT reference sequences. For a sequence to be retained, at least a six-nucleotide match to both a V gene segment and a J gene segment was required. Rearrangements were called productive when the CDR3 lacked stop codons and stayed in frame with V and J; all others were non-productive. CDR3 was defined according to IMGT convention as the region running from the second conserved V-encoded cysteine to the conserved J-encoded phenylalanine. Sequences without an unambiguous match to a single V gene segment were excluded from the earlier analysis of about 600 of the donors. In an earlier analysis of 450 to 750 of the donors, a V segment was called functional when productive rearrangements were above 56.7%, and segregating when the standard deviation between donors exceeded 5%. A statistical classification framework was built to diagnose cytomegalovirus status from the catalog of TCR beta chain sequences. In a later analysis, V and J genes were assigned by comparing TCR nucleotide sequences against IMGT/GENE-DB human TR gene sequences. The TCRdist pipeline was used in a later analysis to assign CDR3 sequences and most-parsimonious VDJ recombination scenarios. A later analysis defined each TCR beta chain by its CDR3 amino acid sequence plus V-gene family, and excluded reads lacking a unique V-gene family. In a later analysis, 500 to 700 highly shared, low-generation-probability nucleotide sequences were removed to address suspected cross-contamination and a sequencing artifact. In a later analysis, a clonal expansion index for each public chain was calculated from normalized within-repertoire ranks of inferred template counts. Generation probabilities in a later analysis came from a VDJ recombination model fitted to out-of-frame rearrangements, and those results were checked against IGoR. In a later analysis, hypergeometric tests were used to score TCR-TCR, TCR-HLA and TCR-CMV co-occurrence, with a repertoire-size bias correction applied to TCR pairs. To estimate false discovery rates, a later analysis permuted the HLA or CMV assignments 20 times. A later analysis grouped co-occurring TCRs with DBSCAN, adding TCRdist sequence similarity when clustering within HLA-allele-positive subsets. Co-occurrence clustering excluded repertoires with fewer than 30,000 or more than 120,000 public chains, plus five with anomalous nucleotide sharing. What TCRdb holds here is the immuneACCESS table cut down to in-frame rearrangements. Part of the clones is not present; checked against another copy, under half of the missing clones reflect an unresolved V gene, and the others are unexplained. V and J calls and clone size are copied from that table; D and trimming were computed from the DNA. The sample table on file contains 96,000 or so clones. The ten largest clonotypes hold about 5.9% of the sample.

This sample is drawn from a study of cytomegalovirus exposure and HLA in healthy donors listed by TCRdb under 2017. Describing the broader study: According to an earlier analysis of several hundred of the donors, some 170 million T cells yielded some 110 million unique TCR beta sequences and around 300 Gb of sequence data. Roughly 290 gigabases of sequencing data and around 85 million unique TCR sequences made up an early release that covered 500 to 700 HLA-typed donors. Among the roughly 390 genotyped donors, approximately 76% belonged to the genetic ancestry cluster associated with self-reported Caucasian donors. The study aimed to test whether signatures of past pathogen exposure could be identified by cataloging public T cell receptors. The study used immunosequencing to profile the T cell repertoires of approximately 650 subjects and linked those repertoires to cytomegalovirus serostatus. Along with the approximately 700-subject first cohort, a separate validation cohort of 120 different subjects was used. To predict cytomegalovirus infection status, the study brought together high-throughput TCR immunosequencing, statistical association of individual TCRs with disease status, and machine learning. A later analysis re-analyzed previously published TCR beta repertoires from 666 donors and added high-resolution HLA genotyping to study TCR occurrence patterns. In the later analysis, no new phenotypic data were used to find candidate immune exposures; instead, reliance was placed on TCR beta sequences and their occurrence across donors. To decide whether each TCR beta V gene segment behaved as functional or pseudogenic, an earlier analysis of approximately 620 of the donors relied on high-throughput TCR beta sequencing. Alongside the repertoire data, information on donor age, sex, ethnicity and CMV serostatus was compiled. A later genetic analysis used genome-wide SNP genotypes for about 60% of the roughly 700 donors, treating that subset as a discovery cohort. All discovery cohort repertoires had been generated on a single sequencing platform. HLA typing included class I and class II loci at four-digit resolution. The number of typed donors differed by locus: about 620-640 for A, B, C, DRB1 and DQB1; some 500 for DQA1; over 600 for DPA1; and around 470 for DPB1. Because of strong linkage in the cohort, roughly five DR-DQ haplotypes were treated as single units for association and clustering. Across around 400 genotyped donors of the cohort, an average of about 240,000 unique TCR beta nucleotide sequences per donor were sequenced, and approximately 17% of those sequences were non-productive.

In total, roughly 670 healthy bone marrow donors made up the cohort. At the time of sampling, every cohort member was nominally healthy, though immune exposures that went unrecorded were likely present. The donor was CMV seropositive and belonged to the group of over 250 seropositive cohort members. Each donor provided a peripheral blood sample, and peripheral blood mononuclear cells were used for TCR beta sequencing. The Qiagen DNeasy Blood Extraction Kit was used to extract genomic DNA from the blood cell samples. Summary of the overall study and its limitations: A cluster of highly shared sequence variants was judged likely to represent a technical artifact of the sequencing pipeline. In vitro tests confirmed that a few of the cytomegalovirus-associated TCR beta chains recognize cytomegalovirus antigens. A further reported finding was that TCR beta sequences accurately predicted the HLA-A and HLA-B alleles for most subjects in the first cohort. The study gave a list of 150 to 200 TCR beta chains associated with cytomegalovirus. Cytomegalovirus status was reported to be diagnosed by the classifier with high specificity and sensitivity in both the original and validation cohorts. Correlated functional status among segregating V segments might reflect linkage disequilibrium, but an unknown experimental factor could not be ruled out. Some 16 rarely observed V segments, including chromosome 9 orphons, were excluded from the earlier analysis of about 500 of the donors because counts were too low. For the cohort, immune exposure information was limited to CMV serostatus. A later analysis reported that several top co-occurrence clusters appeared linked to parvovirus B19, influenza, CMV and Epstein-Barr virus. A later analysis found that most CMV-associated TCR beta chains appeared HLA-restricted, with HLA associations seemingly driven largely by CMV exposure. The authors suggested that the approach could potentially be extended to other disease states and immunological phenotypes. In a later genetic analysis, a missense DCLRE1C variant was associated with V-gene and J-gene trimming of TCR beta chains, and the association was replicated in an independent cohort. Because HLA typing was unavailable for some donors at each locus, only the typed subset was used in association tests. The presence/absence analyses assumed that sequencing depth was roughly uniform across donors, and that assumption may not be true. In a later analysis, TCR association rates were found to vary across HLA loci, with the most associated TCRs seen for DRB1 alleles and the fewest for HLA-C alleles. Some IMGT-functional V segments, including TRBV6-2 and TRBV6-3, could not be told apart with the 87-base-pair reads, so those segments were excluded. Compared with the roughly 670-donor mean, donors in an Asian-associated ancestry cluster had fewer N-insertions in productive TCRs, according to a later genetic analysis. In this cohort, only TCR beta chains were sequenced, and detectable features were limited by the absence of alpha or paired-chain data. Most TCR sequences were seen in very few donors, while some public TCRs were found in many individuals. An earlier analysis of 587 of the donors showed that most TCR beta V segments appeared in productive rearrangements either about 87% or about 30% of the time, which broadly matched IMGT annotations. A later analysis found that HLA-associated TCR beta chains were more clonally expanded and had lower generation probabilities than equally common non-associated chains. Assigning TCR associations to individual alleles was difficult when HLA alleles, especially DR and DQ, strongly co-occurred. Specific HLA alleles were associated with 18,000 or so TCR beta sequences at a false discovery rate of 0.05 in a later analysis.

The CDR3 holds 15 amino acids from the cysteine to the phenylalanine. The CDR3 DNA has 45 bases and is translated from base 1. For CDR1 and CDR2, the germline V gene lists KGHSH and LQKENI. The clonotype comes from a girl under 18 in good health and CMV-seropositive. The sequence joins TRBV18 to TRBJ2-5; tentative D gene TRBD2, with 5 bases matching. Matching the DNA end better, TRBJ2-7 makes the J call doubtful. What was sequenced was PBMCs. The CDR3 in this case is CASSPPARAPGEQYF. The bases are TGTGCCAGCTCACCCCCGGCGAGGGCCCCGGGCGAGCAGTACTTC.